A single sample gave rise to the 14 T cell receptor beta chains below, sequenced in a study of cytomegalovirus exposure and HLA in healthy donors. The primer mix had 60 Vbeta and 13 Jbeta primers. TCRdb's copy holds only in-frame clones and misses some; the assay was immunoSEQ multiplex PCR. The sample lists fewer than 200,000 clones; around four fifths were seen once. Input material: PBMCs. The origin of the receptors is a man aged 25 to 40 in good health and CMV-seronegative.

The genes are TRBV11-2 and TRBJ2-1; D is undetermined. Germline assignment: CDR1 SGHAT and CDR2 FQNNGV. Trimming took 5 bases from V and 4 from J, leaving 3 bases between them. This CDR3 is 11 amino acids long. The CDR3 loop reads CASSPYNEQFF. In DNA, the CDR3 is TGTGCCAGCAGCCCGTACAATGAGCAGTTCTTC. Based on the CDR3 plus reference TRBV11-2 and TRBJ2-1, the full variable domain is EAGVAQSPRYKIIEKRQSVAFWCNPISGHATLYWYQQILGQGPKLLIQFQNNGVVDDSQLPKDRFSAERLKGVDSTLKIQPAKLEDSAVYLCASSPYNEQFFGPGTRLTVL.

V and J are TRBV9 and TRBJ1-5; 8 bases fit TRBD1. CDR1 and CDR2 (germline): SGDLS, YYNGEE. After removal of 3 bases from V and 2 bases from J, the junction contained 4 bases not matched to a gene. There are 15 residues in the CDR3. The CDR3 bases are TGTGCCAGCAGCGGGCAGGGGGCGGGCAATCAGCCCCAGCATTTT. This encodes CASSGQGAGNQPQHF.

The J gene is TRBJ1-5, the V gene TRBV19; D is ambiguous. V was clipped by 7 bases and J by 6 bases, with 13 bases between them. CDR1 is LNHDA and CDR2 is SQIVND in the germline V gene (reference sequence). The CDR3 covers 13 residues. The CDR3 DNA is TGTGCCAGTACGTCGCGGGAGAGTCAGCCCCAGCATTTT. Protein sequence: CASTSRESQPQHF.

J is TRBJ2-5 and V is TRBV6-5; 8 bases line up with TRBD1. The J call is in doubt because the DNA end fits TRBJ2-7 better. Germline loops: CDR1 MNHEY, CDR2 SVGAGI. The CDR3 has 13 residues. CDR3 amino acids: CASSPEQGGEQYF. The CDR3 bases are TGTGCCAGCAGCCCCGAACAGGGGGGCGAGCAGTACTTC.

This chain joins TRBV18 and TRBJ2-7; 7 bases fit TRBD1. This CDR3 region has 18 residues. V lost 2 bases to trimming and J lost 0 bases; unmatched junction nucleotides: 13. CDR1 KGHSH and CDR2 LQKENI come from the germline V gene. The CDR3, as DNA: TGTGCCAGCTCACCATACAGGGGAACGGGACCCCTCTCCTACGAGCAGTACTTC. Translation: CASSPYRGTGPLSYEQYF.

V and J are TRBV28 and TRBJ2-6; possible D gene TRBD2, 5 bases. V dropped 6 bases and J dropped 2 bases, with 8 bases sitting between them. In germline, CDR1 is MDHEN, CDR2 SYDVKM. CDR3 size: 14 residues. The CDR3 region has the DNA TGTGCCAGCAGGTTGGGAGCTGGGGCCAACGTCCTGACTTTC. This translates into CASRLGAGANVLTF.

This clone occurred once. The rearrangement uses TRBV5-1 and TRBJ2-7, with a possible D match to TRBD2 (5 bases). Trimming cost V 3 bases and J 4 bases, with 11 bases left between them. The V gene's germline CDR1 is SGHRS and CDR2 YFSETQ. CDR3 length equals 13 residues. CDR3 protein: CASSSREGYEQYF. The CDR3 nucleotides read TGCGCCAGCAGCTCCCGAGAGGGATACGAGCAGTACTTC.

This clone was detected only once. The V call is TRBV28, the J call TRBJ1-1; D gene ambiguous. CDR1 is MDHEN and CDR2 is SYDVKM in the germline V gene. V lost 5 bases and J 4 bases, leaving 14 bases between the germline ends. The CDR3 extends over 14 amino acids. CDR3 sequence (DNA): TGTGCCAGCAGTAAGCCCCCGGTTGTCACTGAAGCTTTCTTT. The encoded protein is CASSKPPVVTEAFF.

The J gene is TRBJ2-7, the V gene TRBV4-1; D unresolved. CDR3 size: 13 residues. V was shortened by 1 base and J by 2 bases, with 6 bases between the two germline ends. Germline V lookup: CDR1 MGHRA, CDR2 YSYEKL. The CDR3 nucleotides read TGCGCCAGCAGCCAAGGTTTTACCTACGAGCAGTACTTC. It translates to CASSQGFTYEQYF.

This sequence joins TRBV4-1 and TRBJ2-5, with D tentatively TRBD1 (6 bases). CDR1 is MGHRA and CDR2 is YSYEKL in the germline V gene. Trimming cost V 1 base and J 3 bases, with 12 bases left between them. The CDR3 covers 15 residues. The CDR3 DNA is TGCGCCAGCAGCCAAGGGTGGACAGAGAAAGAGACCCAGTACTTC. Protein: CASSQGWTEKETQYF.

This chain links TRBV27 with TRBJ1-4, with 9 positions matching TRBD1. V lost 2 bases to trimming and J lost 10 bases; unmatched junction nucleotides: 8. The CDR3 is 15 residues long. CDR1 is MNHEY, CDR2 SMNVEV, per germline (reference sequence). CDR3 protein: CASSLVPGQGRKLFF. CDR3 sequence (DNA): TGTGCCAGCAGTTTAGTCCCGGGACAGGGTCGAAAACTGTTTTTT.

The chain couples TRBV19 to TRBJ2-2, with D perhaps TRBD1 (5 bases). The V and J ends lost 2 bases and 3 bases respectively, with 10 bases between them. The CDR3 has 15 residues. Per germline, CDR1 LNHDA and CDR2 SQIVND (reference sequence). Here the CDR3 DNA reads TGTGCCAGTAGTATACAGGGAAGTGACACCGGGGAGCTGTTTTTT. Encoded protein: CASSIQGSDTGELFF.

In DNA form, the CDR3 reads TGCGCCAGCAGTTGGGGACAGGGATATAATTCACCCCTCCACTTT. As protein: CASSWGQGYNSPLHF. J is TRBJ1-6 and V is TRBV5-1, with 9 bases lining up with TRBD1. Germline CDR1 SGHRS, CDR2 YFSETQ. V trimming: 5 bases; J trimming: 4 bases; junction bases outside the gene matches: 4. The CDR3 has 15 amino acids.

CDR3 DNA: TGTGCCAGCAGCTTAGCCCAGGGAGGTCAGCCCCAGCATTTT. It encodes CASSLAQGGQPQHF. The chain couples TRBV7-2 to TRBJ1-5; maybe TRBD1 (5 bases). The germline V gene has CDR1 SGHTA and CDR2 FQGNSA. Trimming took off 0 bases at V and 6 bases at J, with 9 bases between the two ends. The CDR3 has 14 residues.